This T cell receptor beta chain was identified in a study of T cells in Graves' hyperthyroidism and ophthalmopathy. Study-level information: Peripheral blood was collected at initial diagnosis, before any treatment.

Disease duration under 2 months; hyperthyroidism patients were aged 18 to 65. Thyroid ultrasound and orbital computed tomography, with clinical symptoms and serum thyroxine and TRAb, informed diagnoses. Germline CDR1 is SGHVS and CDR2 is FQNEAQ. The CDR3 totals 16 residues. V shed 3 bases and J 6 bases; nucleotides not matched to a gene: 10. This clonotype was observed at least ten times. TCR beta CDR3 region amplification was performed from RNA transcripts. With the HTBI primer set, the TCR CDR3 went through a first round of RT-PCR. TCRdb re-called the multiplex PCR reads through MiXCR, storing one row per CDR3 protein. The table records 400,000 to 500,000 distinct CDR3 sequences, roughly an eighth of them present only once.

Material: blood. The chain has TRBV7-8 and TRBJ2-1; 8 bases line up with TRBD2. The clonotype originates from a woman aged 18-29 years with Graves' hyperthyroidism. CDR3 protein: CASSLAGLAGVNEQFF. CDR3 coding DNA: TGTGCCAGCAGCTTGGCGGGCCTAGCGGGTGTCAATGAGCAGTTCTTC. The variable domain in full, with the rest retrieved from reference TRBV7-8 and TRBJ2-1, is GAGVSQSPRYKVAKRGQDVALRCDPISGHVSLFWYQQALGQGPEFLTYFQNEAQLDKSGLPSDRFFAERPEGSVSTLKIQRTQQEDSAVYLCASSLAGLAGVNEQFFGPGTRLTVL.